This T cell receptor beta chain was sequenced in a study of cytomegalovirus exposure and HLA in healthy donors. Germline CDR1 is SGHRS and CDR2 is YFSETQ. The CDR3 length is 16 residues. V lost 1 base to trimming and J lost 8 bases; unmatched junction nucleotides: 7. This PCR relied on a set of 60 Vbeta primers and 13 Jbeta primers. TCRdb keeps only in-frame clones here, not all; method: immunoSEQ multiplex PCR. The table includes 150,000 to 180,000 clones, approximately 80% detected once. Study results and limitations: Researchers counted 150 to 200 TCR beta chains as cytomegalovirus-associated. Later analysis identified a missense DCLRE1C variant that was linked to TCR beta V- and J-gene trimming. An assumption of roughly uniform sequencing depth across donors underlay the presence/absence analyses.

Remarks on this clone: Antigen specificity is unknown.

The genes are TRBV5-1 and TRBJ2-1; TRBD2 matches 12 bases. The specimen was PBMCs. This clonotype originated in a man under 40 in good health and CMV-seropositive. CDR3 DNA: TGCGCCAGCAGCTTGCGGGTGACTAGCGGGAGCCATGAGCAGTTCTTC. Its translation: CASSLRVTSGSHEQFF. Drawing the rest from reference TRBV5-1 and TRBJ2-1, the complete variable domain is KAGVTQTPRYLIKTRGQQVTLSCSPISGHRSVSWYQQTPGQGLQFLFEYFSETQRNKGNFPGRFSGRQFSNSRSEMNVSTLELGDSALYLCASSLRVTSGSHEQFFGPGTRLTVL.